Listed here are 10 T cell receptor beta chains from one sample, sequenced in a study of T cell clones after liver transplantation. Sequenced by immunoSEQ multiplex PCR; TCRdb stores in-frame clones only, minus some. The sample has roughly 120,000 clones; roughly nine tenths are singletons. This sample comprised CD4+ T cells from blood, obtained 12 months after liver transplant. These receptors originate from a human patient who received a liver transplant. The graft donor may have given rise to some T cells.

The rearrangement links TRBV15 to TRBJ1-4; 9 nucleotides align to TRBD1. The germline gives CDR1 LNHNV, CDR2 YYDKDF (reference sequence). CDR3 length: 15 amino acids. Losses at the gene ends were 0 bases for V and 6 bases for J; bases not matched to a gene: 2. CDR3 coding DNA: TGTGCCACCAGCAGAGAAGGGACAGGGTATGAAAAACTGTTTTTT. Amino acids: CATSREGTGYEKLFF.

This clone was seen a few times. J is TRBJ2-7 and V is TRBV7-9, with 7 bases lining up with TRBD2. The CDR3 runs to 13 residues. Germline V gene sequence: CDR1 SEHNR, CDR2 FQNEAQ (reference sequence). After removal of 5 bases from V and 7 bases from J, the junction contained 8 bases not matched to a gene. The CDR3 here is CASSPSGGPEQYF. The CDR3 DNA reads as TGTGCCAGCAGCCCTTCGGGGGGTCCGGAGCAGTACTTC.

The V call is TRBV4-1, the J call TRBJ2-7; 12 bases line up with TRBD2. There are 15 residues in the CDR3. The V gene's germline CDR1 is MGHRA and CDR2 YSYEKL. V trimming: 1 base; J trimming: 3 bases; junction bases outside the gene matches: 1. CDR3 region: CASSQGTSGIYEQYF. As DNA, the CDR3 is TGCGCCAGCAGCCAAGGGACTAGCGGGATCTACGAGCAGTACTTC.

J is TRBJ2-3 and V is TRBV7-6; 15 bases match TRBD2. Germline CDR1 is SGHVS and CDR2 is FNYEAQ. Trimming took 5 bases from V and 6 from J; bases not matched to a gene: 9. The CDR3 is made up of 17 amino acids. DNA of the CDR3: TGTGCCAGCAGCCAATTCGCCGGGACTAGCGGGAGGGATACGCAGTATTTT. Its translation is CASSQFAGTSGRDTQYF.

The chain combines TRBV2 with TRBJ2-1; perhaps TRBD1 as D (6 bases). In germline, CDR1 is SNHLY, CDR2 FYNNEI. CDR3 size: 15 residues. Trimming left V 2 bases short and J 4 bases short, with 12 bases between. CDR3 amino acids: CASSELRGKYNEQFF. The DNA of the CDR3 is TGTGCCAGCAGTGAATTAAGGGGGAAGTACAATGAGCAGTTCTTC.

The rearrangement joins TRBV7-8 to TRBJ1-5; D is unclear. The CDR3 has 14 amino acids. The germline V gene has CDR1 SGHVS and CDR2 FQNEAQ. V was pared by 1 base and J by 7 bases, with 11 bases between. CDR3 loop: CASSLGEQRQPQHF. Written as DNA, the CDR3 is TGTGCCAGCAGCTTAGGGGAACAGAGGCAGCCCCAGCATTTT.

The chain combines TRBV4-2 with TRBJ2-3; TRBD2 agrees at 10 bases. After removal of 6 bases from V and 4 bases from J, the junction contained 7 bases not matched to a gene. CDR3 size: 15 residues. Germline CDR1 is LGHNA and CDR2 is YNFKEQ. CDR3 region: CASSPKREGPDTQYF. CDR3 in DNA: TGTGCCAGCAGTCCTAAGCGGGAGGGCCCAGATACGCAGTATTTT.

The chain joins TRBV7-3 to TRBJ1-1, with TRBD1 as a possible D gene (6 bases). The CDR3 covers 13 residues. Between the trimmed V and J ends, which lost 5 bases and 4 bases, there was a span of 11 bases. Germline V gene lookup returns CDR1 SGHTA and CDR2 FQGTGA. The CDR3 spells CASSRGQSTEAFF. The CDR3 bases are TGTGCCAGCAGCCGAGGACAGAGCACTGAAGCTTTCTTT.

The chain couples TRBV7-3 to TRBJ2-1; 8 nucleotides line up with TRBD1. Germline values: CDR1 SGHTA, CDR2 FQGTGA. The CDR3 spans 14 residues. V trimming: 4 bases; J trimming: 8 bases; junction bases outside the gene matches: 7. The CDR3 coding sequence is TGTGCCAGCAGCTCCCGGACAGGGAGTGATGAGCAGTTCTTC. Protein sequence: CASSSRTGSDEQFF.

The CDR3 DNA reads as TGTGCCAGCAGCGCCGGGACTAGCTCCTACAATGAGCAGTTCTTC. Its translation: CASSAGTSSYNEQFF. V is TRBV11-3 and J is TRBJ2-1; 8 bases line up with TRBD2. CDR3 size: 15 residues. V shed 5 bases and J 0 bases; nucleotides not matched to a gene: 3. Looked up from germline, CDR1 is SGHNT and CDR2 is YENEEA.